This TCR beta chain was captured in a study of human T cells and chemical hapten exposure. Study at large: Women made up most patients, who had alopecia areata, totalis or universalis.

Germline V CDR1 and CDR2: SEHNR, FQNEAQ (reference sequence). CDR3 length: 14 residues. Trimming shortened V by 5 bases and J by 5 bases, and 16 bases separated the two germline ends. This clonotype appeared many times. As for time point: patch test 1, 2 weeks after DPC sensitization. The sample's treatment: therapeutic diphenylcyclopropenone sensitization with weekly scalp DPC. The authors extracted total RNA from unfractionated whole blood. The study enrolled 18 to 70-year-old alopecia patients suitable for DPC. Using its own MiXCR run on the RACE reads, TCRdb lists one record per CDR3 protein. The table lists 40,000 or so distinct CDR3 sequences, approximately 3.6% of them singletons.

This sequence originates from a man aged 50 to 59 with alopecia areata. Some clones in this sample may be carry-over from other donors' samples. V usage is TRBV7-9 and J usage is TRBJ2-7; TRBD1 might be the D (5 bases). The sequencing used whole blood, collected in connection with sensitization to the hapten diphenylcyclopropenone (DPC). CDR3 sequence (DNA): TGTGCCAGCAGCACTGACCTCAGGGTCCACGAGCAGTACTTC. Translated: CASSTDLRVHEQYF.